The sequence of this T cell receptor (beta chain) was determined in a study of cytomegalovirus exposure and HLA in healthy donors. The PCR used 60 Vbeta and 13 Jbeta primers. The method was immunoSEQ multiplex PCR; TCRdb's version includes in-frame clones alone and lacks a portion of them. The table shows some 150,000 clones, with approximately 79% occurring only once. This clone appeared a few times. Germline CDR1 reads SEHNR; CDR2 reads FQNEAQ (reference sequence). The CDR3 spans 14 residues. V trimming: 1 base; J trimming: 10 bases; junction bases outside the gene matches: 5. This TCR derives from a woman younger than 45 in good health and CMV-seronegative. Sequenced input: PBMCs. The gene calls are TRBV7-9 and TRBJ2-1; 9 bases map to TRBD2. The CDR3 nucleotides are TGTGCCAGCAGCTTAGTTCTAGCGGGATGGGAGCAGTTCTTC. Translated, it gives CASSLVLAGWEQFF.